The next 6 T cell receptor beta chains were all read from a single sample in a study of blood T cells in healthy people across ages. Using a J-beta primer mix together with a sample-barcoded 5' primer, a second PCR was run for roughly 7 to 12 cycles. TCRdb called the 5' RACE reads again in MiXCR, with one record for every CDR3 protein. The table shows about 930,000 distinct CDR3 sequences, with about 29% occurring only once. Another study also made use of these data, one on T cells of mothers and their children.

Sequenced sample: blood. The receptor set was obtained from a woman aged 40 to 50 in good health.

This clonotype showed up just a few times. The chain is built from TRBV24-1 and TRBJ1-5; 8 bases match TRBD1. The length of the CDR3 is 16 residues. The germline V gene has CDR1 KGHDR and CDR2 SFDVKD. V trimming: 3 bases; J trimming: 7 bases; junction bases outside the gene matches: 10. The DNA for the CDR3 is TGTGCCACCAGTGATACGGGGACAGGTGGGGGGCAGCCCCAGCATTTT. This sequence encodes CATSDTGTGGGQPQHF.

The V call is TRBV12-3 or TRBV12-4, the J call TRBJ2-3; TRBD2 matches 11 bases. V gave up 8 bases and J gave up 4 bases; unmatched junction bases: 8. This CDR3 spans 15 amino acids. CDR3 nucleotides: TGTGCCAGCGGAATAGCGGGGGGGAGCGCAGATACGCAGTATTTT. Protein sequence: CASGIAGGSADTQYF.

The chain links TRBV19 to TRBJ1-1; D possibly corresponds to TRBD1 (5 bases). V was trimmed by 9 bases and J by 6 bases, leaving 11 bases between them. This CDR3 contains 11 residues. Per the germline V gene, CDR1 is LNHDA and CDR2 is SQIVND (reference sequence). CDR3 sequence (DNA): TGTGCCAGCCCCGAGGGGTCTGAAGCTTTCTTT. It codes for CASPEGSEAFF.

This clonotype showed up many times. The V call is TRBV5-1, the J call TRBJ2-7; TRBD2 might be the D (5 bases). The CDR3 has 14 amino acids. CDR1 and CDR2 (germline): SGHRS, YFSETQ. The germline V and J ends were trimmed by 6 bases and 4 bases, with 17 bases remaining between them. The CDR3 region is CASNPGLGVYEQYF. The CDR3 nucleotides are TGCGCCAGCAACCCAGGACTCGGTGTATACGAGCAGTACTTC.

V and J are TRBV5-1 and TRBJ1-5, with a possible D match to TRBD1 (5 bases). This CDR3 region has 15 residues. V lost 0 bases and J 6 bases, leaving 13 bases between the germline ends. CDR1 and CDR2 from the germline V gene are SGHRS and YFSETQ. CDR3 coding DNA: TGCGCCAGCAGCTTGGAAGGGGCGCAGGGTCAGCCCCAGCATTTT. Its translation: CASSLEGAQGQPQHF.

The chain employs TRBV7-2 and TRBJ1-2, with D unclear. In germline, CDR1 is SGHTA, CDR2 FQGNSA. The V end was cut by 3 bases, the J end by 7 bases, with 15 bases between. The CDR3 totals 14 residues. The CDR3 DNA reads TGTGCCAGCAGCTTTGGCGGGAGCCGAGGTGGCTACACCTTC. Protein sequence: CASSFGGSRGGYTF.